Given below is one TCR beta chain in context. The sample originates from a study of blood T cell repertoires in COVID-19. Study summary: Acute-phase and convalescent COVID-19 samples originated in the United States, Italy and Spain.

With V trimmed by 4 bases and J by 0 bases, 8 bases remained unmatched. The CDR3 totals 18 residues. From germline, CDR1 is SGHRS and CDR2 YFSETQ. In the original processing: By means of reference gene primer amplification, nucleated cell counts were estimated. The protocol was immunoSEQ multiplex PCR, while the TCRdb copy is restricted to in-frame clones and leaves out a portion. That table furnishes V, J and clone size, whereas the DNA furnished D and trimming. The table includes 15,000 to 20,000 clones, 70% to 90% detected once. The material sequenced was peripheral blood. The V and J genes are TRBV5-1 and TRBJ2-1, with 12 bases matching TRBD2. The source is a human donor in a cohort sampled during active COVID-19. The CDR3 loop is CASSPGTSGLSSYNEQFF. The CDR3 nucleotides are TGCGCCAGCAGCCCTGGGACTAGCGGGCTGAGCTCCTACAATGAGCAGTTCTTC.